One and the same sample provided the 9 T cell receptor beta chains below, sequenced in a study of cytomegalovirus exposure and HLA in healthy donors. Amplification used 60 Vbeta primers and 13 Jbeta primers. Only in-frame clones appear in the TCRdb table, and some are missing; sequencing was by immunoSEQ multiplex PCR. The sample records about 190,000 clones, more than 60% being singletons. Sequencing input: PBMCs. The receptors were gathered from a woman in her twenties or thirties in good health and CMV-seropositive.

The chain employs TRBV27 and TRBJ2-3; 16 bases line up with TRBD2. Per germline, CDR1 MNHEY and CDR2 SMNVEV (reference sequence). The CDR3 sequence is 18 residues long. Trimming took 2 bases from V and 4 from J; bases not matched to a gene: 6. The CDR3 DNA reads as TGTGCCAGCAGTTTAGCCGGGACTAGCGGGAGGGCCCCAGATACGCAGTATTTT. Residues: CASSLAGTSGRAPDTQYF.

The chain recombines TRBV18 with TRBJ1-6; D is perhaps TRBD1 (5 bases). This CDR3 spans 14 amino acids. V was trimmed by 5 bases and J by 9 bases, leaving 14 bases between them. The germline gives CDR1 KGHSH, CDR2 LQKENI. CDR3 bases: TGTGCCAGCTCAAAAGCGCAGGGTGGTTCACCCCTCCACTTT. It specifies CASSKAQGGSPLHF.

The genes are TRBV28 and TRBJ2-5; the match to TRBD2 covers 9 bases. The V gene end was trimmed by 6 bases and the J gene end by 8 bases; junction bases not matched to a gene: 10. Germline assignment: CDR1 MDHEN and CDR2 SYDVKM. The CDR3 is 14 residues long. CDR3 residues: CASRPSETSGTQYF. The CDR3 coding sequence is TGTGCCAGCAGGCCTTCCGAGACTAGCGGAACCCAGTACTTC.

V gene TRBV7-2 combines with J gene TRBJ1-2, with a tentative D call TRBD1 (6 bases). CDR3 length: 16 residues. Looked up from germline, CDR1 is SGHTA and CDR2 is FQGNSA. V was clipped by 7 bases and J by 7 bases, with 25 bases between them. The CDR3 nucleotides read TGTGCCAGCACCTACGGTGCTAGCGGGGGCTTAGGTGGCTACACCTTC. Its translation: CASTYGASGGLGGYTF.

The chain recombines TRBV4-3 with TRBJ2-7; 10 nucleotides align to TRBD2. With 3 bases clipped from V and 1 base from J, the junction kept 9 bases outside the gene matches. This CDR3 comprises 17 residues. From germline, CDR1 is LGHNA and CDR2 YSLEER. The CDR3 sequence: CASSQALSGRNSYEQYF. For the CDR3, the DNA is TGCGCCAGCAGCCAGGCCCTTAGCGGGAGGAATTCCTACGAGCAGTACTTC.

CDR3 sequence (DNA): TGTGCCAGTAGTCTCCGAGGGGGGAACACTGAAGCTTTCTTT. Protein product: CASSLRGGNTEAFF. The rearrangement links TRBV19 to TRBJ1-1; the D gene is possibly TRBD1 (6 bases). Germline CDR1 and CDR2: LNHDA and SQIVND (reference sequence). The germline V and J ends were trimmed by 5 bases and 1 base, with 11 bases remaining between them. The CDR3 sequence is 14 residues long.

This chain joins TRBV30 and TRBJ1-4; 8 bases are shared with TRBD1. The V segment lost 5 bases and the J segment 4 bases; nucleotides outside the gene matches: 9. The CDR3 runs to 15 residues. The germline V gene has CDR1 GTSNPN and CDR2 SVGIG (reference sequence). The chain's CDR3 is CAWGQGSVDNEKLFF. The CDR3 coding sequence is TGTGCCTGGGGACAGGGAAGTGTCGATAATGAAAAACTGTTTTTT.

The chain uses TRBV7-9 and TRBJ1-1, with D possibly being TRBD1 (5 bases). Between the trimmed V and J ends, which lost 0 bases and 4 bases, there was a span of 9 bases. The germline V gene has CDR1 SEHNR and CDR2 FQNEAQ (reference sequence). CDR3 length: 14 amino acids. The CDR3 loop reads CASSLASRATEAFF. In DNA form, the CDR3 reads TGTGCCAGCAGCTTAGCGAGCAGGGCCACTGAAGCTTTCTTT.

The rearrangement joins TRBV7-8 to TRBJ1-5; TRBD1 is a possible D gene (5 bases). V was cut by 4 bases and J by 3 bases, with 10 bases left in between. This CDR3 spans 14 amino acids. Germline values: CDR1 SGHVS, CDR2 FQNEAQ. The CDR3 loop reads CASSSAGINQPQHF. For the CDR3, the DNA is TGTGCCAGCAGCTCGGCAGGGATCAATCAGCCCCAGCATTTT.